One T cell receptor beta chain is described in this entry. The data belong to a study of blood T cell repertoires in COVID-19. The CDR3 is 14 residues long. Germline-derived CDR1 and CDR2 are SGHNT and YYREEE (reference sequence). Unmatched junction bases numbered 5, after V lost 4 bases and J lost 4 bases. Profiled with immunoSEQ multiplex PCR; TCRdb holds only in-frame clones, not every one. Found here are approximately 350,000 clones, 89% of them singletons; the top ten hold around 1.3%. The sequencing input was peripheral blood. This receptor was taken from a man aged 35 to 55 with acute or convalescent COVID-19. The rearrangement uses TRBV5-4 and TRBJ2-4, with TRBD1 matching over 7 bases. The CDR3 DNA sequence: TGTGCCAGCAGCCCCGGACAGGCTAAAAACATTCAGTACTTC. Translated, it gives CASSPGQAKNIQYF.